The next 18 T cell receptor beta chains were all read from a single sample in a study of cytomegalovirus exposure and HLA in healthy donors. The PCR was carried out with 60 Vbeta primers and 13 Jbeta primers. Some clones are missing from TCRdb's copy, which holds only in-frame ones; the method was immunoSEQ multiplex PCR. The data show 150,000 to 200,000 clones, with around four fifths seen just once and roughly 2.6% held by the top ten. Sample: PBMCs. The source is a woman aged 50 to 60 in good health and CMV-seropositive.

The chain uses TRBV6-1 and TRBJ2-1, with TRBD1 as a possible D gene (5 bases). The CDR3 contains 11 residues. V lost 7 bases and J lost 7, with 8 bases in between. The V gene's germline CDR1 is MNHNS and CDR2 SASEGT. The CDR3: CASTRGNEQFF. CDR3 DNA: TGTGCCAGCACAAGGGGTAATGAGCAGTTCTTC.

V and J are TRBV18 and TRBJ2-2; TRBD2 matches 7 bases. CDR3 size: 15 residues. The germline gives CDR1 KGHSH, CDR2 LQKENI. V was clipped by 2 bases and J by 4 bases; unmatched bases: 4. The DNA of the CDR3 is TGTGCCAGCTCACCAGCTAGCGGACGCACCGGGGAGCTGTTTTTT. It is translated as CASSPASGRTGELFF.

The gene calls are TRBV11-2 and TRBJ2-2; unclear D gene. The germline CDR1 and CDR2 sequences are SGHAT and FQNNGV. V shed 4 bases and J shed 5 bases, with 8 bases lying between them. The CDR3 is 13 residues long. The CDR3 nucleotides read TGTGCCAGCAGCTCTAAATCGACCGGGGAGCTGTTTTTT. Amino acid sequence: CASSSKSTGELFF.

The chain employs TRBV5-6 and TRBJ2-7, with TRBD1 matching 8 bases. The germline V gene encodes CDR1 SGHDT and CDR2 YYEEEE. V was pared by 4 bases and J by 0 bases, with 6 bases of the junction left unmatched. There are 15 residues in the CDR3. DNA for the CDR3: TGTGCCAGCAGCCAGGACAGGGTAAACTCCTACGAGCAGTACTTC. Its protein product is CASSQDRVNSYEQYF.

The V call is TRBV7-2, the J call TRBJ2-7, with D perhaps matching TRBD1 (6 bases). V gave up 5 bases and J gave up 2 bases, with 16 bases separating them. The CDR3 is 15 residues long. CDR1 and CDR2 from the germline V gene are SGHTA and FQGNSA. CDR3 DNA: TGTGCCAGCAGCCAGAACCGACAGGTTGCCTACGAGCAGTACTTC. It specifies CASSQNRQVAYEQYF.

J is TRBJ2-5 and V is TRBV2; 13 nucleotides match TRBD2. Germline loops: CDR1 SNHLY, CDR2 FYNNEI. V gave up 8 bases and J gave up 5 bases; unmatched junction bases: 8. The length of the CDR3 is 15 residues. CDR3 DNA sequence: TGTGCCAGCGGGATGACTAGCGGGGGGACGGAGACCCAGTACTTC. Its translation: CASGMTSGGTETQYF. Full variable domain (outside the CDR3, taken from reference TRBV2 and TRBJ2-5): EPEVTQTPSHQVTQMGQEVILRCVPISNHLYFYWYRQILGQKVEFLVSFYNNEISEKSEIFDDQFSVERPDGSNFTLKIRSTKLEDSAMYFCASGMTSGGTETQYFGPGTRLLVL.

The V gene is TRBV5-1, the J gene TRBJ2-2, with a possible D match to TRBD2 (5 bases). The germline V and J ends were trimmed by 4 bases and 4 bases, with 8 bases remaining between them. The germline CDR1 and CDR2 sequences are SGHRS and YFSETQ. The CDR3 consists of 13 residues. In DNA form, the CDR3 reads TGCGCCAGCAGCCCGGACTTCACCGGGGAGCTGTTTTTT. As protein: CASSPDFTGELFF. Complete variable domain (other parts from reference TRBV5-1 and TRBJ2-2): KAGVTQTPRYLIKTRGQQVTLSCSPISGHRSVSWYQQTPGQGLQFLFEYFSETQRNKGNFPGRFSGRQFSNSRSEMNVSTLELGDSALYLCASSPDFTGELFFGEGSRLTVL.

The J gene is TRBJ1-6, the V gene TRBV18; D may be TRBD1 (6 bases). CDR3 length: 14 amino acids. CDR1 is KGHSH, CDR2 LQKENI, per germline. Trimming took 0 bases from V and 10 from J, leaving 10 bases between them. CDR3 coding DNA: TGTGCCAGCTCACCACCAAACAGGGACTCACCCCTCCACTTT. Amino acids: CASSPPNRDSPLHF.

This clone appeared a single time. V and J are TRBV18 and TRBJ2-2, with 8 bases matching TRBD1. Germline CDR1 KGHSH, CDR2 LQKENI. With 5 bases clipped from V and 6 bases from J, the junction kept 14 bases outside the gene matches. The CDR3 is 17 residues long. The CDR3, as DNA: TGTGCCAGCTCAGCAAACCAGGGACAGGCGGTCCCCGGGGAGCTGTTTTTT. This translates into CASSANQGQAVPGELFF.

The CDR3 region is CASSRKIPSGGYNEQFF. The CDR3 DNA reads as TGTGCCAGTAGTCGGAAAATACCTAGCGGGGGGTACAATGAGCAGTTCTTC. This rearrangement joins TRBV19 to TRBJ2-1; 11 bases agree with TRBD2. CDR1 and CDR2 from the germline V gene are LNHDA and SQIVND (reference sequence). This CDR3 contains 17 residues. V gave up 5 bases and J gave up 4 bases; unmatched junction bases: 10.

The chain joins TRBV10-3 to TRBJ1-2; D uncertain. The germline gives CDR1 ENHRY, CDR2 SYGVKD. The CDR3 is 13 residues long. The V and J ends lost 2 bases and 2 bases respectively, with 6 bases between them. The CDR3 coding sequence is TGTGCCATCAGTGAGATCCTAAACTATGGCTACACCTTC. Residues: CAISEILNYGYTF.

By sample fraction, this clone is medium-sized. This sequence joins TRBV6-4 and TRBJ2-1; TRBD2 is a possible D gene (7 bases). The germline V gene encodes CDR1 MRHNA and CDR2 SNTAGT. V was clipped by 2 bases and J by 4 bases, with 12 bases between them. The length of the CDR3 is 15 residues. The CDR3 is CASSDGGAGYNEQFF. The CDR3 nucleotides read TGTGCCAGCAGTGACGGGGGGGCCGGATACAATGAGCAGTTCTTC.

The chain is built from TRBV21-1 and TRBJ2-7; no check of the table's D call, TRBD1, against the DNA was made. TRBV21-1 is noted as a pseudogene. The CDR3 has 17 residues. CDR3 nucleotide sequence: TGTGCCAGCAGCTCAACGCCCGGGACAGGGATCAGGCACGAGCAGTACTTC. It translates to CASSSTPGTGIRHEQYF.

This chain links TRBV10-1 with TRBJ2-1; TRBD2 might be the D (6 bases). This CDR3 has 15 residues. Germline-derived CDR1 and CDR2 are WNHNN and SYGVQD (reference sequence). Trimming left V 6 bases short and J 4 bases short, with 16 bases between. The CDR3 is CASRRGFVLYNEQFF. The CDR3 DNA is TGCGCCAGCAGACGGGGGTTCGTCCTTTACAATGAGCAGTTCTTC.

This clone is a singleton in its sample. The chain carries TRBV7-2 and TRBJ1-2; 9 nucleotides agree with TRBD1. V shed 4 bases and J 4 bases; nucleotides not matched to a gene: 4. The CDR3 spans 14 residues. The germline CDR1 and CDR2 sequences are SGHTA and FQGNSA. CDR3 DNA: TGTGCCAGCAGCTCAACGACAGGGGGCTATGGCTACACCTTC. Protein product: CASSSTTGGYGYTF.

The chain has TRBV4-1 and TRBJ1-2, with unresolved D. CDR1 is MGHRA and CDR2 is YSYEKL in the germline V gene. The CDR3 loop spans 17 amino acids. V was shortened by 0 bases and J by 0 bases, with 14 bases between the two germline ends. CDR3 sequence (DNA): TGCGCCAGCAGCCAAGATTATCTTAGCATAGCTAACTATGGCTACACCTTC. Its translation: CASSQDYLSIANYGYTF.

The CDR3 here is CASSPTSGDQETQYF. Written as DNA, the CDR3 is TGCGCCAGCAGCCCGACTAGCGGGGACCAAGAGACCCAGTACTTC. V gene TRBV4-3 combines with J gene TRBJ2-5; TRBD2 agrees at 11 bases. Germline V gives CDR1 LGHNA, CDR2 YSLEER. J lost 0 bases, V lost 4 bases, and 1 base had no gene match. The length of the CDR3 is 15 residues.

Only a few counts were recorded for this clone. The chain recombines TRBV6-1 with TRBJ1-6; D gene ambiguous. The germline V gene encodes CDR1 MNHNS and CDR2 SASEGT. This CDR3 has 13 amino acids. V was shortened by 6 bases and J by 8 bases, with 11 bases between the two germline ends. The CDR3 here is CASRGRSDSPLHF. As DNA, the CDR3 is TGTGCCAGCAGAGGCAGGTCGGATTCACCCCTCCACTTT.